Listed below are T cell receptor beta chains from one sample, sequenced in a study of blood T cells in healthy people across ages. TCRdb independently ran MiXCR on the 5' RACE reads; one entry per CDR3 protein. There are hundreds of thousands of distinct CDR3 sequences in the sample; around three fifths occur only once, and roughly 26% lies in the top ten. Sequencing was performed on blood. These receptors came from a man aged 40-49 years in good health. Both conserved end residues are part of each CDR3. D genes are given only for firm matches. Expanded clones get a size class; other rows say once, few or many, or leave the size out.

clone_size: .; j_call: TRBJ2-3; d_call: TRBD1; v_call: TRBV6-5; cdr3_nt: TGTGCCAGCAGCCGACAGGGGAAAAAGGCAGATATGCAGTATTTT; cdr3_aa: CASSRQGKKADMQYF
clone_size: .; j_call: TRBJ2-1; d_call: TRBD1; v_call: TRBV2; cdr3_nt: TGTGCCAGCAGTTTTCGGGACAGGGGTTTGCATGAGCAGTTCTTC; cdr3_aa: CASSFRDRGLHEQFF
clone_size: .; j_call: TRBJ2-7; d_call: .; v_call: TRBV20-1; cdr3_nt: TGCAGTGCTAGTGGGGGGATGCAAGGCTACGAGCAGTACTTC; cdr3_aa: CSASGGMQGYEQYF
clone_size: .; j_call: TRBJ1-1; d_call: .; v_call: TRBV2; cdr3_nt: TGTGCCAGCATTCCCGGGCCCCTGAACACTGAAGCTTTCTTT; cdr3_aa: CASIPGPLNTEAFF
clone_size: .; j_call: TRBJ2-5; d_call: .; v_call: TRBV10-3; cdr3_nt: TGTGCCATCAGTGGAGCCGGGACGGAAGAGACCCAGTACTTC; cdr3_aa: CAISGAGTEETQYF
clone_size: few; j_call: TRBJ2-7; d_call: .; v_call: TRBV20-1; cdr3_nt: TGCAGTGCTAGAGGGGCCTCCCCCTACGAGCAGTACTTC; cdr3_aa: CSARGASPYEQYF
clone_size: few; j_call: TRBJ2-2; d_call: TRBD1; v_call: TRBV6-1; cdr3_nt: TGTGCCAGCAGTGACGCGGGACAGGCTATCGCCGGGGAGCTGTTTTTT; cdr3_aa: CASSDAGQAIAGELFF
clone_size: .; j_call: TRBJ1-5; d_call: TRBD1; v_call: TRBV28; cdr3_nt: TGTGCCAGCATCTCAGCGACAGGGGTTTGGGATCAGCCCCAGCATTTT; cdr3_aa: CASISATGVWDQPQHF
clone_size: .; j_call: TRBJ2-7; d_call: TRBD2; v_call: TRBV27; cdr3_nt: TGTGCCAGCAGTTCAGGACTAGCGGGCTCCTCCTACGAGCAGTACTTC; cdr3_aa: CASSSGLAGSSYEQYF
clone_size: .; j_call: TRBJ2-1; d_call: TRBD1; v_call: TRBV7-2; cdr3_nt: TGTGCCAGCAGCTTATCTGGGACAGGGGTAGGGAATGAGCAGTTCTTC; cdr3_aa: CASSLSGTGVGNEQFF
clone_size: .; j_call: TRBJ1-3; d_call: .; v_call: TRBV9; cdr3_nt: TGTGCCAGCAGCGTTGCCGGCGGGATCTCTGGAAACACCATATATTTT; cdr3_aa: CASSVAGGISGNTIYF
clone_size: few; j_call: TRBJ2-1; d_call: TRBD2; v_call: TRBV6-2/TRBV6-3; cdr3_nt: TGTGCCAGCAGTCGGACTAGCGAGCAGTTCTTC; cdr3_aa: CASSRTSEQFF
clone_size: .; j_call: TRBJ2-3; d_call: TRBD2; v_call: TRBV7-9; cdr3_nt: TGTGCCAGCAGCTTCGTAGCGGGGGGGCTTAGCGGAGATACGCAGTATTTT; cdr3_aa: CASSFVAGGLSGDTQYF
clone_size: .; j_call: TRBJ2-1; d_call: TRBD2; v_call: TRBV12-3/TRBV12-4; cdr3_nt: TGTGCCAGCAGTATTCTAGCGGGGCCGCAAGAGACCCAGTTCTTC; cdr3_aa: CASSILAGPQETQFF
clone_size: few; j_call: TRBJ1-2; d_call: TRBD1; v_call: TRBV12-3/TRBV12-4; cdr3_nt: TGTGCCAGCAGTTCCACCTGGGACAGGGTAGGTGGCTACACCTTC; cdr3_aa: CASSSTWDRVGGYTF
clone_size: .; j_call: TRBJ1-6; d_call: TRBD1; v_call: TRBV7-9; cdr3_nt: TGTGCCAGCAGCTCCCGGGACAGGGGGGTAGTGTGGTCACCCCTCCACTTT; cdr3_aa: CASSSRDRGVVWSPLHF
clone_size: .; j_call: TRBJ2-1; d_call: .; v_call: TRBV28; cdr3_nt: TGTGCCAGCAGGGGAATGGGGGACAATGAGCAGTTCTTC; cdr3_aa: CASRGMGDNEQFF
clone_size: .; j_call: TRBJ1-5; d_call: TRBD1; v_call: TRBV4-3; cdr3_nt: TGCGCCAGCAGCCTAGGACAGGGAGATCAGCCCAAGCATTTT; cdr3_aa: CASSLGQGDQPKHF
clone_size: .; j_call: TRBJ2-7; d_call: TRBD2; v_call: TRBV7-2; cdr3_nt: TGTGCCAGCAGACCAGGGGTAGCGGGATTCGAGCAGTACTTC; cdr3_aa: CASRPGVAGFEQYF
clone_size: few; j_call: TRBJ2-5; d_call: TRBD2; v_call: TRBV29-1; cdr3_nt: TGCAGCGTTGAAGGGGGAGCGGGAGAAGGAGAGACCCAGTACTTC; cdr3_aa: CSVEGGAGEGETQYF
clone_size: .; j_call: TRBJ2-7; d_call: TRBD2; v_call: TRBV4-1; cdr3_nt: TGCGCCAGCAGCCAACGGACTAGGGGTCAATCCTACGAGCAGTACTTC; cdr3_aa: CASSQRTRGQSYEQYF
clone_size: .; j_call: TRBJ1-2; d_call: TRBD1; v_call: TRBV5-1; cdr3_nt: TGCGCCAGCAGCCAAGACAGGGCGGACTACTATGGCTACACCTTC; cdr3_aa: CASSQDRADYYGYTF
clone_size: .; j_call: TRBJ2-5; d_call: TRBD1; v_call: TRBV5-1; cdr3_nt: TGCGCCAGCAGCCTGGAGACAGGGGCAGAGACCCAGTACTTC; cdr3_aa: CASSLETGAETQYF
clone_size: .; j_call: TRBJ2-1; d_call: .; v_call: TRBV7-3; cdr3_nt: TGTGCCAGCTCTCTTGGAGTTCAGGGTGAGCAGTTCTTC; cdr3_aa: CASSLGVQGEQFF
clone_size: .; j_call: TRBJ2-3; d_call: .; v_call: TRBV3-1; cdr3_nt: TGTGCCGGCAGTCAAGGAAGCGGGCCCCGAACTACGCAGTATTTT; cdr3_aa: CAGSQGSGPRTTQYF
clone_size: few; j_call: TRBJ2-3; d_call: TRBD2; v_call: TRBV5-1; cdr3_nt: TGCGCCAGCAGCTTGGCCGGTAGCGGGGGACTCACAGATACGCAGTATTTT; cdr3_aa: CASSLAGSGGLTDTQYF
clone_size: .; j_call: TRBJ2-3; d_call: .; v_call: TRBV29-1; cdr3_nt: TGCAGCGTTGATTTGGGGAACACAGATACGCAGTATTTT; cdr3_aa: CSVDLGNTDTQYF
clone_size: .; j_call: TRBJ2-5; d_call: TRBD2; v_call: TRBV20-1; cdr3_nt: TGCAGTGCTAGAGATGGGGTAGCGGGAGTCCATGAGCAGTACTTC; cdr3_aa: CSARDGVAGVHEQYF
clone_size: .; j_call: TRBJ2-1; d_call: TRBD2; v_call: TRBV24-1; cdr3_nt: TGTGCCACCAGTGATTTATCCGCGCGGGAGTCAAGGGATGAGCAGTTCTTC; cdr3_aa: CATSDLSARESRDEQFF
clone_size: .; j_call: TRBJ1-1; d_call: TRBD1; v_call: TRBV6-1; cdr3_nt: TGTGCCAGCAGTGAAGTCGGTACAGGGGAAGACACTGAAGCTTTCTTT; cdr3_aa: CASSEVGTGEDTEAFF
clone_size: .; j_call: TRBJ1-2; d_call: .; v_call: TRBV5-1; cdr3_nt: TGCGCCAGTCCCTGTGGTGATCCAGGAACCAAATATGGCTACACCTTC; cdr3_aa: CASPCGDPGTKYGYTF
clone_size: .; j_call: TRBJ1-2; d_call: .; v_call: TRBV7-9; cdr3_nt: TGTGCCAGCAGCTTACTACTGACAGTTAACTATGGCTACACCTTC; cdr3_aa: CASSLLLTVNYGYTF
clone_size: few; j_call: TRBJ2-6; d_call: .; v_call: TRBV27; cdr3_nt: TGTGCCAGCAGACCGAGGGGGGCTGGGGCCAACGTCCTGACTTTC; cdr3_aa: CASRPRGAGANVLTF
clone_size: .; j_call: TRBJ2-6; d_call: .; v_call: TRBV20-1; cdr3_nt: TGCAGTGCCATACAGGGTGCTGGGGCCAACGTCCTGACTTTC; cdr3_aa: CSAIQGAGANVLTF
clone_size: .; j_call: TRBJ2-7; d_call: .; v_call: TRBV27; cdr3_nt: TGTGCCAGCAGTATAGACGGGGCTCGCGAGCAGTACTTC; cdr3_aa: CASSIDGAREQYF
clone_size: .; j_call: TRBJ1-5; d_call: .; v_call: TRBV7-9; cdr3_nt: TGTGCCAGCAGCCCAAGCGGATTAGGTAGCAATCAGCCCCAGCATTTT; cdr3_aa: CASSPSGLGSNQPQHF
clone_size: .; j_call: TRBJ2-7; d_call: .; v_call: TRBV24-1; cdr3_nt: TGTGCCACCAGTGATCACACGGGGGAGCAGTACTTC; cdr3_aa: CATSDHTGEQYF
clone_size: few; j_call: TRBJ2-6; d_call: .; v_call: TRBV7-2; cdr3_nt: TGTGCCAGCAGCTTGGAATTCTCTGGGGCCAACGTCCTGACTTTC; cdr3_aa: CASSLEFSGANVLTF
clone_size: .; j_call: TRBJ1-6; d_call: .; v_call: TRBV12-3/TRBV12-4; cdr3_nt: TGTGCCAGCAGTTTATCAGGGGTAGATTCACCCCTCCACTTT; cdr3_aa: CASSLSGVDSPLHF
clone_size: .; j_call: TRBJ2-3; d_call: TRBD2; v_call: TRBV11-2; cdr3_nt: TGTGCCAGCAGTGCAGGACTAGCGGGGCCCAAAGGGGATACGCAGTATTTT; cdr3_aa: CASSAGLAGPKGDTQYF
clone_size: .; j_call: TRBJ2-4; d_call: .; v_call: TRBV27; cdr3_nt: TGTGCCAGCAGTACTACGTCCAACATTCAGTACTTC; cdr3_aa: CASSTTSNIQYF
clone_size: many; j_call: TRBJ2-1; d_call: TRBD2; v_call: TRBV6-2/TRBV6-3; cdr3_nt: TGTGCCAGCAGCCCGGGAGGCTCCTACAATGAGCAGTTCTTC; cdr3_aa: CASSPGGSYNEQFF
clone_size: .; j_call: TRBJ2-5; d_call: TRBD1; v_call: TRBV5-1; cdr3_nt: TGCGCCAGCACTAGGACAGGGCTGGAGACCCAGTACTTC; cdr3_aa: CASTRTGLETQYF
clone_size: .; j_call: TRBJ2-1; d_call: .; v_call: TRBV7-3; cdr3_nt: TGTGCCAGCAGCTCGGGGGCTATGGGAGAGCAGTTCTTC; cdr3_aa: CASSSGAMGEQFF
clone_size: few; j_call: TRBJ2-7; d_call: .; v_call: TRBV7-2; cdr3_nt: TGTGCCAGCAGCTTCCTCCAGGGCTCTGGCGAGCAGTACTTC; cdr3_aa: CASSFLQGSGEQYF
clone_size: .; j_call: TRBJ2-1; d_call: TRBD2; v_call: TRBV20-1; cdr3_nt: TGCAGTGCTAGACCCTCCCGGGGGGGCGAGCAGTTCTTC; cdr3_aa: CSARPSRGGEQFF
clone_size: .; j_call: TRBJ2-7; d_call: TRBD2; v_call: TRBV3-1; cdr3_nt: TGTGCCAGCAGCCGGCCCGGGACTAGCGTCTACGAGCAGTACTTC; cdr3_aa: CASSRPGTSVYEQYF
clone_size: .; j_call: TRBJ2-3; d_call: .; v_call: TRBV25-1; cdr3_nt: TGTGCCAGCAGCCCTCAAGTGGGTACGCAGTATTTT; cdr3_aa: CASSPQVGTQYF
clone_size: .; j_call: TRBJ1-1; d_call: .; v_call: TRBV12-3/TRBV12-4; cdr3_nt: TGTGCCAGCAGTTTTTCGGGATCTGAAGCTTTCTTT; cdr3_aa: CASSFSGSEAFF
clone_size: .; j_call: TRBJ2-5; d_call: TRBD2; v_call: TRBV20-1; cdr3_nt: TGCAGTGCCTTCCGGACTAGCGGGGGGGCTTCAGAGACCCAGTACTTC; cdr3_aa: CSAFRTSGGASETQYF